Listed here is a single TCR beta chain. Its cognate antigen is unknown. Per sample, extraction of total RNA gave at least 5.5 micrograms in every case. This sample was included in a study of blood T cells in healthy people across ages. PCR was performed a second time for roughly 7 to 12 cycles using a sample-barcoded 5' primer and a J-beta primer mix. Via MiXCR, TCRdb re-called the 5' RACE reads, giving one row per CDR3 protein. The sample lists more than 700,000 distinct CDR3 sequences; about 55% were seen once. The CDR3 covers 20 residues. V dropped 3 bases and J dropped 3; count of bases not matched to a gene: 18. From germline, CDR1 is DFQATT and CDR2 SNEGSKA (reference sequence). Study-wide points: For the donors, CMV status was unknown and possibly confounded expanded clonotype changes.

The chain employs TRBV20-1 and TRBJ2-1; 12 bases line up with TRBD2. The receptor was isolated from a man of 80 years or more in good health. Sequencing was carried out using blood. CDR3 protein: CSAREEMTSGSRPSYNEQFF. The CDR3 DNA sequence: TGCAGTGCTAGGGAAGAAATGACTAGCGGGAGCCGGCCGAGCTACAATGAGCAGTTCTTC.